This T cell receptor (beta chain) was obtained from a study of blood T cells in healthy people across ages. Primers used in a second PCR of about 7 to 12 cycles were a sample-barcoded 5' primer and a J-beta primer mix. TCRdb called the 5' RACE reads again in MiXCR, with one record for every CDR3 protein. The sample contains 750,000 to 950,000 distinct CDR3 sequences, about 53% of which appear only once. This clonotype was detected once. V was pared by 5 bases and J by 3 bases, with 9 bases of the junction left unmatched. This CDR3 contains 15 residues. Germline V gene data show CDR1 as SGDLS and CDR2 as YYNGEE.

The sample comprised blood. The TCR sequence derives from a man at least 80 years old in good health. This sequence joins TRBV9 and TRBJ2-3; 7 nucleotides align to TRBD2. The CDR3 DNA reads as TGTGCCAGCAGGAGGAGCGGGGTGGGAACAGATACGCAGTATTTT. It is translated as CASRRSGVGTDTQYF.